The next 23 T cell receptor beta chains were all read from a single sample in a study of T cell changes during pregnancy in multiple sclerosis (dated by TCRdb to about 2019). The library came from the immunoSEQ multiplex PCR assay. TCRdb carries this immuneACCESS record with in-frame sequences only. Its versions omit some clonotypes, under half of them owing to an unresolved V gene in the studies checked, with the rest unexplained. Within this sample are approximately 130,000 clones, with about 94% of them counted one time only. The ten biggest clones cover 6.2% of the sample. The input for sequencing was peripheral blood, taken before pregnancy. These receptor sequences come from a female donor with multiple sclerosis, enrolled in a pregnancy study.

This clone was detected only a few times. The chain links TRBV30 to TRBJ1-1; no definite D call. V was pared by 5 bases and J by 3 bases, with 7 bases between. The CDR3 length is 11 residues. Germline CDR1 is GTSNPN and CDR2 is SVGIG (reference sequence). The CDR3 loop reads CAWVGYTEAFF. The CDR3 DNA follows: TGTGCCTGGGTCGGGTACACTGAAGCTTTCTTT.

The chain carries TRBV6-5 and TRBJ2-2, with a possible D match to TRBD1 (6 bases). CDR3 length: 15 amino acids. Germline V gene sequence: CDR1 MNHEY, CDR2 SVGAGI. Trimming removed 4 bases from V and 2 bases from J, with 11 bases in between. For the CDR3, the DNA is TGTGCCAGCAGTTTCAGACAGGTTAACACCGGGGAGCTGTTTTTT. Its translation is CASSFRQVNTGELFF.

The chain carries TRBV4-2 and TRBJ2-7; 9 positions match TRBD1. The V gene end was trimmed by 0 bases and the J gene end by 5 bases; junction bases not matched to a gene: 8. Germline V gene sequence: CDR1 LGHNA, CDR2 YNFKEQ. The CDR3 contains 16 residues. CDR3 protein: CASSQEHGQGPHEQYF. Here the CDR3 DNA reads TGTGCCAGCAGCCAAGAACACGGACAGGGGCCGCACGAGCAGTACTTC.

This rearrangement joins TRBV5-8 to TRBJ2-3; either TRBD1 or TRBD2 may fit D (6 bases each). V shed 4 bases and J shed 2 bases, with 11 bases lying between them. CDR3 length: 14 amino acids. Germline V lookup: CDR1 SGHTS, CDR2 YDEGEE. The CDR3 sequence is CASSLGGHTDTQYF. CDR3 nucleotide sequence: TGTGCCAGCAGCCTGGGGGGCCACACAGATACGCAGTATTTT.

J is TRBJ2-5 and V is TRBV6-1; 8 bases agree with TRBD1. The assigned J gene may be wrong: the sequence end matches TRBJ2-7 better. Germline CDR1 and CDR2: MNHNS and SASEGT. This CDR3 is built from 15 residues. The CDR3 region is CTALVGNRGTYEQYF. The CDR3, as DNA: TGTACCGCTCTTGTAGGAAACAGGGGGACCTACGAGCAGTACTTC.

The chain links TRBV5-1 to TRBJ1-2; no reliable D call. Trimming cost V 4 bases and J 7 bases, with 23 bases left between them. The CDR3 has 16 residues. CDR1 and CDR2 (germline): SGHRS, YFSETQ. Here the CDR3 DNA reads TGCGCCAGCAGCCTCCAACCTCCGACCATTAGAGGTGGCTACACCTTC. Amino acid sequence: CASSLQPPTIRGGYTF.

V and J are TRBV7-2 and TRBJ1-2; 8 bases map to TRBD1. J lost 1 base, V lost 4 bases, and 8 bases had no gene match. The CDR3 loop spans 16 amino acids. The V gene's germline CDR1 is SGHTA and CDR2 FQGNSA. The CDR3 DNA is TGTGCCAGCAGCTCCCTCTTAACAGGGGGTAACTATGGCTACACCTTC. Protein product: CASSSLLTGGNYGYTF.

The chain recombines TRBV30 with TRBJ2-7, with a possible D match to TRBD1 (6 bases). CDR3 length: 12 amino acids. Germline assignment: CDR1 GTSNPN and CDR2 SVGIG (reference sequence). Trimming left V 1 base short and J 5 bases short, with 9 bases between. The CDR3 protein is CAWSAGVHEQYF. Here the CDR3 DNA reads TGTGCCTGGAGTGCAGGGGTACACGAGCAGTACTTC.

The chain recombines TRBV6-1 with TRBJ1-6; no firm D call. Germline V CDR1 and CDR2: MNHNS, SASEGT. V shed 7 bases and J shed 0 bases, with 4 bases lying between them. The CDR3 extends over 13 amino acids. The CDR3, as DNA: TGTGCCAGCACTCGCTCCTATAATTCACCCCTCCACTTT. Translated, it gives CASTRSYNSPLHF.

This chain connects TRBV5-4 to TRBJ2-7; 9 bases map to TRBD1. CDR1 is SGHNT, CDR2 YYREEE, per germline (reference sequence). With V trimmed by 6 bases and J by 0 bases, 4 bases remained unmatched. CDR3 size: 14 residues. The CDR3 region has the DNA TGTGCCAGCAACCCGGGACAGGGCTCCTACGAGCAGTACTTC. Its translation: CASNPGQGSYEQYF.

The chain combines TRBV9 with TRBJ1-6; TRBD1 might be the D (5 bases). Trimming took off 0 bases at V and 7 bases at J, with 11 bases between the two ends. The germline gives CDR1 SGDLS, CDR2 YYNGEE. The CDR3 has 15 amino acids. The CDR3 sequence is CASSVGGRVNSPLHF. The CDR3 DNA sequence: TGTGCCAGCAGCGTAGGTGGCAGGGTAAATTCACCCCTCCACTTT.

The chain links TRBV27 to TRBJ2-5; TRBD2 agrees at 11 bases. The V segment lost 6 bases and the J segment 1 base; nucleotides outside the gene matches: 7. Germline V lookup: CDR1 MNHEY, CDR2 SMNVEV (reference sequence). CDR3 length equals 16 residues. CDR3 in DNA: TGTGCCAGCAGGTCAATAGCGGGGGGGTTCCAAGAGACCCAGTACTTC. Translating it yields CASRSIAGGFQETQYF.

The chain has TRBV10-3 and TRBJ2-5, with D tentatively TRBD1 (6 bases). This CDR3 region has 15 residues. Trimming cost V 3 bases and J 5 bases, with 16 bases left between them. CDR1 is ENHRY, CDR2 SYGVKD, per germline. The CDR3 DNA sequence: TGTGCCATCAGTGAAGCGGCGGCAGGGGCCGAGACCCAGTACTTC. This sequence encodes CAISEAAAGAETQYF.

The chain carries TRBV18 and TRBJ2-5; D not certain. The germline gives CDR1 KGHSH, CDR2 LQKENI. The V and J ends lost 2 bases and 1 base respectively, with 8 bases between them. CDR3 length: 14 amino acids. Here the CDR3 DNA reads TGTGCCAGCTCACCAACTCAGGTCCAAGAGACCCAGTACTTC. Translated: CASSPTQVQETQYF.

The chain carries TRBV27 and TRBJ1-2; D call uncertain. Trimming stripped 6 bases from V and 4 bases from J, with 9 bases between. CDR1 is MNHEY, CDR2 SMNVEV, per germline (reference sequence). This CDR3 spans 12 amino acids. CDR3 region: CASRGSAYGYTF. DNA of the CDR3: TGTGCCAGCAGAGGGAGCGCCTATGGCTACACCTTC.

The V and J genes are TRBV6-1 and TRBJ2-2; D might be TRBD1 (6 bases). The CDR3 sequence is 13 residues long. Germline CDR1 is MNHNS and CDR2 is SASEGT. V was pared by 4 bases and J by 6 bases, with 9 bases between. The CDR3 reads CASSVQGSGELFF. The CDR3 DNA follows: TGTGCCAGCAGTGTACAGGGCTCCGGGGAGCTGTTTTTT.

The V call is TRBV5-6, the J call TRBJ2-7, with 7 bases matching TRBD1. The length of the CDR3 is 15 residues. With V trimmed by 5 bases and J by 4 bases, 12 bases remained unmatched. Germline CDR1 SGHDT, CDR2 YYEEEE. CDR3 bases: TGTGCCAGCAGACCTAGCAGGGGGACCATATACGAGCAGTACTTC. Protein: CASRPSRGTIYEQYF.

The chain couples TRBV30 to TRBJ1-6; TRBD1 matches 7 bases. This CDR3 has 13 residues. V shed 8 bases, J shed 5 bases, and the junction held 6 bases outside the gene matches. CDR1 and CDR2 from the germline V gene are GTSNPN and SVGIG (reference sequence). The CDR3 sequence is CAIPTGNNSPLHF. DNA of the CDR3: TGTGCCATCCCGACAGGGAATAATTCACCCCTCCACTTT.

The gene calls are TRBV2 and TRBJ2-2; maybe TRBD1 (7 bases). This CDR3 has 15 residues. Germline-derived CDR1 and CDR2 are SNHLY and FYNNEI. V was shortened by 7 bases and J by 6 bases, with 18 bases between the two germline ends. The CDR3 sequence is CASTEEGAISGELFF. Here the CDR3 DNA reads TGTGCCAGCACGGAGGAGGGGGCGATTTCCGGGGAGCTGTTTTTT.

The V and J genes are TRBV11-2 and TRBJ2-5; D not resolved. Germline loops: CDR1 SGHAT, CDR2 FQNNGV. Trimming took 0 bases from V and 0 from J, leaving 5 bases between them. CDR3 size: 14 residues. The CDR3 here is CASSLDAHQETQYF. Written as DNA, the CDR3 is TGTGCCAGCAGCTTAGATGCGCACCAAGAGACCCAGTACTTC.

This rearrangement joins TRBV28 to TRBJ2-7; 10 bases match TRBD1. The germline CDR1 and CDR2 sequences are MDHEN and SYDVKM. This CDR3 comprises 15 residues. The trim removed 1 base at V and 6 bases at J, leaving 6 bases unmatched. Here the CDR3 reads CASSLSTGGPIEQYF. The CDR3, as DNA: TGTGCCAGCAGTTTATCGACAGGGGGCCCTATCGAGCAGTACTTC.

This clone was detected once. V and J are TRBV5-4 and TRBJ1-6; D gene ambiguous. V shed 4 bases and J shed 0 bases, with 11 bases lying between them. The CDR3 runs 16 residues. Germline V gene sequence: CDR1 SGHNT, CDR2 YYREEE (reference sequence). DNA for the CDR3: TGTGCCAGCAGCCGGTTAACGAGCTCCTATAATTCACCCCTCCACTTT. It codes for CASSRLTSSYNSPLHF.

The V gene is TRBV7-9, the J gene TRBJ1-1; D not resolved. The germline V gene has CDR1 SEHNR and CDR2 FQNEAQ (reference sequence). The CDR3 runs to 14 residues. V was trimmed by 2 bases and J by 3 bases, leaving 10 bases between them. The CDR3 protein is CASSLSGGDTEAFF. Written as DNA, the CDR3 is TGTGCCAGCAGCTTATCCGGCGGGGACACTGAAGCTTTCTTT.